The text below deals with one T cell receptor (beta chain). Time point in this sample: peripheral blood 6 weeks after treatment start. In germline, CDR1 is MGHRA, CDR2 YSYEKL. V lost 0 bases and J 3 bases, leaving 6 bases between the germline ends. The length of the CDR3 is 14 residues. This sample was included in a study of PD-L1 blockade in urothelial cancer. The repertoire was sequenced with immunoSEQ multiplex PCR; TCRdb's copy has only in-frame clones and lacks some. The sample records roughly 120,000 clones, approximately 90% being singletons. The chain couples TRBV4-1 to TRBJ1-5; no clear D. This material consisted of PBMCs, taken around atezolizumab (anti-PD-L1) treatment. The clonotype originates from a man aged 60 to 75 with urothelial cancer. CDR3 sequence: CASSQDSINQPQHF. The CDR3 DNA follows: TGCGCCAGCAGCCAAGACAGTATCAATCAGCCCCAGCATTTT.